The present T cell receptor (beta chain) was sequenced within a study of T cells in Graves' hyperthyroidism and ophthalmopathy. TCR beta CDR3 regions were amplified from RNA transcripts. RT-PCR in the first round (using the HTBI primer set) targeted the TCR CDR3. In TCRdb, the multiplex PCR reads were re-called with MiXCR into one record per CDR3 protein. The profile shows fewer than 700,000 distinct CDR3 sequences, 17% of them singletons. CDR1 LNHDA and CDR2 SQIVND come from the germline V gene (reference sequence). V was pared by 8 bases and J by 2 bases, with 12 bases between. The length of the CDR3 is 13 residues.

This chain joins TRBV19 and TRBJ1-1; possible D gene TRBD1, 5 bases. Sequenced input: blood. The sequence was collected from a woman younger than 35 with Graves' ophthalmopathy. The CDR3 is CASLGGINTEAFF. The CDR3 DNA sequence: TGTGCCAGTTTGGGGGGGATCAACACTGAAGCTTTCTTT.